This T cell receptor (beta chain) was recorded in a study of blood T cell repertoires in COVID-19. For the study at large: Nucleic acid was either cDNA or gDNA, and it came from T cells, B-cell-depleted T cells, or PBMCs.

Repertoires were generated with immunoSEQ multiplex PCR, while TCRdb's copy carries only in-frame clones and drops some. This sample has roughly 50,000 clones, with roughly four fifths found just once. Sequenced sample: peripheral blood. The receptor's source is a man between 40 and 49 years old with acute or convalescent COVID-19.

The CDR3, as DNA: TGTGCCACTCCTGAGCGCTCACCATTTCGGACCCAGTACTTC. Translation: CATPERSPFRTQYF. This chain uses TRBV19 with TRBJ2-5; D is unclear. Germline V gene sequence: CDR1 LNHDA, CDR2 SQIVND (reference sequence). CDR3 length equals 14 residues. Trimming pared 10 bases from V and 7 bases from J, leaving 22 bases between.